A single sample gave rise to the 10 T cell receptor beta chains below, sequenced in a study of naive and memory T cell subsets. Overall study results and limits: Especially in CD8 cells, naive repertoires contained a few larger clonotypes, possibly CD45RA-re-expressing memory cells.

Both TRBC1 and TRBC2 were covered by a beta constant-region primer of two equimolar oligonucleotides. Ligated cDNA was amplified by four rounds of PCR with nested alpha and beta constant-region primers and SP2. From the UMI-ligation and nested PCR reads, TCRdb called clonotypes with MiXCR, one entry per CDR3 protein. The table includes 150,000 or so distinct CDR3 sequences, about 20% detected once. These TCRs' antigens remain unknown. Sequenced sample: naive CD4+ T cells from blood. Receptors originate from a human donor in good health.

This clonotype was seen a handful of times. The chain combines TRBV6-2 or TRBV6-3 with TRBJ2-3; D is perhaps TRBD1 or TRBD2 (5 bases each). The CDR3 length is 12 residues. Trimming pared 2 bases from V and 14 bases from J, leaving 14 bases between. Germline CDR1 is MNHEY and CDR2 is SVGEGT. As DNA, the CDR3 is TGTGCCAGCAGTTACCCCGGGACCTCGCGGTATTTT. It translates to CASSYPGTSRYF.

This clonotype occurred many times. This rearrangement joins TRBV20-1 to TRBJ2-1, with D uncertain. Trimming left V 0 bases short and J 8 bases short, with 17 bases between. This CDR3 has 15 amino acids. Germline values: CDR1 DFQATT, CDR2 SNEGSKA (reference sequence). The CDR3 sequence: CSAREGPSTMYEQFF. The DNA of the CDR3 is TGCAGTGCTAGAGAGGGCCCAAGCACGATGTATGAGCAGTTCTTC.

The chain uses TRBV4-1 and TRBJ1-3; D ambiguous. From germline, CDR1 is MGHRA and CDR2 YSYEKL. The V end was cut by 1 base, the J end by 2 bases, with 9 bases between. There are 15 residues in the CDR3. The CDR3 reads CASSQAGRAGNTIYF. DNA of the CDR3: TGCGCCAGCAGCCAAGCCGGGAGGGCTGGAAACACCATATATTTT.

This clonotype was counted at least ten times. V gene TRBV20-1 combines with J gene TRBJ2-7, with D possibly being TRBD2 (6 bases). Germline loops: CDR1 DFQATT, CDR2 SNEGSKA (reference sequence). The CDR3 contains 15 residues. With 5 bases removed from V and 0 bases from J, the gap between germline ends came to 17 bases. CDR3 sequence: CSAQRAAGNSYEQYF. The CDR3 region has the DNA TGCAGTGCTCAGAGAGCAGCGGGCAACTCCTACGAGCAGTACTTC.

V gene TRBV7-9 combines with J gene TRBJ1-2; D possibly corresponds to TRBD1 (5 bases). This CDR3 contains 13 residues. Germline assignment: CDR1 SEHNR and CDR2 FQNEAQ (reference sequence). Trimming cost V 5 bases and J 7 bases, with 14 bases left between them. CDR3 DNA: TGTGCCAGCAGCCTACAGGCACGGGCTGGCTACACCTTC. It codes for CASSLQARAGYTF.

This clonotype was counted many times. V gene TRBV20-1 combines with J gene TRBJ2-6; D is possibly TRBD1 (5 bases). V lost 6 bases and J 4 bases, leaving 13 bases between the germline ends. This CDR3 has 14 residues. CDR1 is DFQATT and CDR2 is SNEGSKA in the germline V gene (reference sequence). In DNA, the CDR3 is TGCAGTGCCAATACAGGTAGCGGGGCCAACGTCCTGACTTTC. The encoded protein is CSANTGSGANVLTF.

Only one count was recorded for this clonotype. This sequence may be a read error, since a much larger clone differs from it by one base. This chain uses TRBV29-1 with TRBJ1-1, with D possibly being TRBD1 (5 bases). The length of the CDR3 is 13 residues. V was shortened by 8 bases and J by 0 bases, with 13 bases between the two germline ends. The V gene's germline CDR1 is SQVTM and CDR2 ANQGSEA. CDR3 DNA sequence: TGCAGCCTTGCGGGGGTCCTGAACACTGAAGCTTTCTTT. As protein: CSLAGVLNTEAFF.

This clonotype showed up just a few times. The chain recombines TRBV5-5 with TRBJ2-1, with TRBD2 matching 11 bases. This CDR3 comprises 17 residues. The ends lost 3 bases at V and 4 bases at J; junction bases unmatched: 9. Germline CDR1 reads SGHKS; CDR2 reads YYEKEE (reference sequence). The CDR3 loop reads CASSSVLTSGTYNEQFF. CDR3 nucleotide sequence: TGTGCCAGCAGCTCGGTCTTGACTAGCGGGACTTACAATGAGCAGTTCTTC.

Many counts were recorded for this clonotype. The chain couples TRBV7-6 to TRBJ2-3, with 9 bases fitting TRBD2. Looked up from germline, CDR1 is SGHVS and CDR2 is FNYEAQ. Germline trimming cut 1 base from V and 0 bases from J; bases unmatched to any gene: 2. The CDR3 runs to 16 residues. The CDR3 spells CASSLVAGGSTDTQYF. CDR3 DNA: TGTGCCAGCAGCTTAGTGGCGGGAGGGAGCACAGATACGCAGTATTTT. Using reference TRBV7-6 and TRBJ2-3 for the parts outside the CDR3, the full variable domain is GAGVSQSPRYKVTKRGQDVALRCDPISGHVSLYWYRQALGQGPEFLTYFNYEAQQDKSGLPNDRFSAERPEGSISTLTIQRTEQRDSAMYRCASSLVAGGSTDTQYFGPGTRLTVL.

Many counts were recorded for this clonotype. In DNA, the CDR3 is TGTGCCAGCACCGGGGAAGACGATACGCAGTATTTT. This gives the protein CASTGEDDTQYF. The chain couples TRBV6-5 to TRBJ2-3, with D tentatively TRBD2 (5 bases). Germline loops: CDR1 MNHEY, CDR2 SVGAGI. The CDR3 is made up of 12 amino acids. The V end lost 7 bases, the J end lost 6 bases, and 11 bases lay between the germline ends.